The 32 T cell receptor beta chains given below trace back to one sample, sequenced in a study of T cell responses to AZD1222 COVID-19 vaccine. Sequencing used immunoSEQ multiplex PCR; TCRdb keeps in-frame clones, though not all of them. The data contain about 100,000 clones, approximately 88% of them singletons. Sequencing used peripheral blood, obtained on day 0 of AZD1222 vaccination. These receptors were collected from an adult in good health.

The chain combines TRBV6-2 or TRBV6-3 with TRBJ1-2, with TRBD1 matching 9 bases. The length of the CDR3 is 16 residues. V gave up 7 bases and J gave up 5 bases; unmatched junction bases: 14. Germline-derived CDR1 and CDR2 are MNHEY and SVGEGT. For the CDR3, the DNA is TGTGCCAGCACCCCGCTTCCGGTACAGGGGGCTTATGGCTACACCTTC. It codes for CASTPLPVQGAYGYTF.

The genes are TRBV3-1 (or the pseudogene TRBV3-2) and TRBJ2-2; possible D gene TRBD2, 5 bases. The length of the CDR3 is 13 residues. V was cut by 1 base and J by 7 bases, with 7 bases left in between. From germline, CDR1 is LGHDT and CDR2 YNNKEL (reference sequence). DNA for the CDR3: TGTGCCAGCAGCCAAGCCCGGGGCGGGGAGCTGTTTTTT. Translated: CASSQARGGELFF.

The J gene is TRBJ2-7, the V gene TRBV18; D remains ambiguous. Germline CDR1 is KGHSH and CDR2 is LQKENI. This CDR3 is built from 13 residues. With 1 base removed from V and 2 bases from J, the gap between germline ends came to 6 bases. The CDR3 reads CASSPQSTYEQYF. The CDR3 nucleotides are TGTGCCAGCTCACCACAGTCTACCTACGAGCAGTACTTC.

The rearrangement uses TRBV5-1 and TRBJ2-5; 8 bases map to TRBD1. Germline values: CDR1 SGHRS, CDR2 YFSETQ. Trimming at V came to 5 bases and at J to 2 bases, leaving 8 bases not matched to a gene. CDR3 length: 15 residues. The CDR3 region is CASSRQGAGQETQYF. Here the CDR3 DNA reads TGCGCCAGCAGTCGGCAGGGGGCCGGGCAAGAGACCCAGTACTTC.

This chain uses TRBV9 with TRBJ2-2; 10 nucleotides agree with TRBD2. The CDR3 runs to 16 residues. Germline CDR1 is SGDLS and CDR2 is YYNGEE. Trimming cost V 4 bases and J 3 bases; bases outside gene matches: 6. The CDR3 coding sequence is TGTGCCAGCAGCCTTACTAGCGGGGCTCACACCGGGGAGCTGTTTTTT. It codes for CASSLTSGAHTGELFF.

The chain links TRBV10-1 to TRBJ2-3; the match to TRBD2 covers 10 bases. Germline CDR1 WNHNN, CDR2 SYGVQD (reference sequence). The CDR3 loop spans 15 amino acids. V shed 2 bases, J shed 4 bases, and the junction held 3 bases outside the gene matches. For the CDR3, the DNA is TGCGCCAGCAGTGAGCCCAGCGGGGGGGCAGATACGCAGTATTTT. Protein product: CASSEPSGGADTQYF.

The V call is TRBV11-3, the J call TRBJ1-6; TRBD1 matches 9 bases. In germline, CDR1 is SGHNT, CDR2 YENEEA. This CDR3 has 15 residues. The V and J ends lost 2 bases and 5 bases, in that order; junction bases with no gene match: 1. The CDR3 here is CASSLRQGDNSPLHF. Written as DNA, the CDR3 is TGTGCCAGCAGCTTAAGACAGGGGGATAATTCACCCCTCCACTTT.

This clone was recorded a few times. J is TRBJ1-1 and V is TRBV29-1; TRBD1 might be the D (6 bases). The V end lost 7 bases, the J end lost 4 bases, and 25 bases lay between the germline ends. This CDR3 has 16 residues. CDR1 is SQVTM, CDR2 ANQGSEA, per germline. The chain's CDR3 is CSGQVGRYLGGTEAFF. CDR3 coding DNA: TGCAGCGGACAGGTTGGACGGTACCTTGGGGGCACTGAAGCTTTCTTT.

The chain combines TRBV5-1 with TRBJ1-6; possible D gene TRBD1, 5 bases. The CDR3 extends over 15 amino acids. Trimming took off 5 bases at V and 7 bases at J, with 16 bases between the two ends. Germline values: CDR1 SGHRS, CDR2 YFSETQ. DNA for the CDR3: TGCGCCAGCAGTCTCCGGGACGGATACAATTCACCCCTCCACTTT. Its translation is CASSLRDGYNSPLHF.

J is TRBJ2-1 and V is TRBV3-1 (or the pseudogene TRBV3-2), with TRBD2 identical over 12 bases. Per germline, CDR1 LGHDT and CDR2 YNNKEL (reference sequence). This CDR3 comprises 17 residues. V shed 4 bases, J shed 8 bases, and the junction held 12 bases outside the gene matches. CDR3 protein: CASSLLGLLAGGDEQFF. CDR3 DNA sequence: TGTGCCAGCAGCCTCCTTGGGCTACTAGCGGGAGGAGATGAGCAGTTCTTC.

The V call is TRBV11-2, the J call TRBJ1-4; D gene uncertain. This CDR3 region has 12 residues. Germline V lookup: CDR1 SGHAT, CDR2 FQNNGV. V was clipped by 4 bases and J by 7 bases, with 7 bases between them. CDR3 nucleotides: TGTGCCAGCAGCTCCCGGACTGAAAAACTGTTTTTT. Amino acid sequence: CASSSRTEKLFF.

The chain has TRBV7-3 and TRBJ1-2, with 7 bases fitting TRBD1. Germline-derived CDR1 and CDR2 are SGHTA and FQGTGA. The trim removed 5 bases at V and 4 bases at J, leaving 4 bases unmatched. There are 13 residues in the CDR3. Here the CDR3 reads CASSAGQTYGYTF. CDR3 nucleotide sequence: TGTGCCAGCAGCGCGGGACAGACCTATGGCTACACCTTC.

V and J are TRBV28 and TRBJ2-6, with D unclear. The CDR3 loop spans 17 amino acids. Germline CDR1 is MDHEN and CDR2 is SYDVKM. V gave up 2 bases and J gave up 4 bases, with 15 bases separating them. The CDR3 region is CASSLPPWVSGANVLTF. The CDR3 DNA is TGTGCCAGCAGTTTACCCCCCTGGGTGTCCGGGGCCAACGTCCTGACTTTC.

The chain links TRBV11-2 to TRBJ2-5, with a possible D match to TRBD1 (5 bases). Germline CDR1 is SGHAT and CDR2 is FQNNGV. V was cut by 5 bases and J by 1 base, with 8 bases left in between. The CDR3 contains 13 residues. Written as DNA, the CDR3 is TGTGCCAGCAGCGAGACAGTCCAAGAGACCCAGTACTTC. This translates into CASSETVQETQYF.

The chain is built from TRBV5-1 and TRBJ1-4, with D uncertain. Germline lookup yields CDR1 SGHRS and CDR2 YFSETQ. V lost 0 bases and J lost 6, with 9 bases in between. The CDR3 contains 14 residues. The CDR3 loop reads CASSLGRVDEKLFF. The CDR3 region has the DNA TGCGCCAGCAGCTTGGGTAGGGTTGATGAAAAACTGTTTTTT. Using reference TRBV5-1 and TRBJ1-4 for the parts outside the CDR3, the full variable domain is KAGVTQTPRYLIKTRGQQVTLSCSPISGHRSVSWYQQTPGQGLQFLFEYFSETQRNKGNFPGRFSGRQFSNSRSEMNVSTLELGDSALYLCASSLGRVDEKLFFGSGTQLSVL.

The J gene is TRBJ2-2, the V gene TRBV3-1 (or the pseudogene TRBV3-2), with D possibly TRBD1 on 6 matching bases. The V gene lost 8 bases and the J gene lost 4 bases, with 11 bases spanning the gap. The CDR3 loop spans 13 amino acids. Looked up from germline, CDR1 is LGHDT and CDR2 is YNNKEL (reference sequence). The CDR3 sequence is CASGGRGTGELFF. CDR3 nucleotides: TGTGCCAGCGGGGGCAGGGGCACCGGGGAGCTGTTTTTT.

CDR3 amino acids: CAISVDSYGYTF. The DNA for the CDR3 is TGTGCCATCAGTGTAGACAGCTATGGCTACACCTTC. The rearrangement links TRBV10-3 to TRBJ1-2; weak D call: TRBD1 (5 bases). The CDR3 has 12 residues. V lost 4 bases and J lost 4, with 7 bases in between. Germline values: CDR1 ENHRY, CDR2 SYGVKD.

The rearrangement joins TRBV7-2 to TRBJ1-2; maybe TRBD1 (6 bases). V gave up 6 bases and J gave up 4 bases, with 18 bases separating them. The CDR3 loop spans 15 amino acids. Germline V gives CDR1 SGHTA, CDR2 FQGNSA. The CDR3 region has the DNA TGTGCCAGCAGTTTTACAGGGAGGCAGAGCTATGGCTACACCTTC. This gives the protein CASSFTGRQSYGYTF. Based on the CDR3 plus reference TRBV7-2 and TRBJ1-2, the full variable domain is GAGVSQSPSNKVTEKGKDVELRCDPISGHTALYWYRQSLGQGLEFLIYFQGNSAPDKSGLPSDRFSAERTGGSVSTLTIQRTQQEDSAVYLCASSFTGRQSYGYTFGSGTRLTVV.

This chain links TRBV10-3 with TRBJ1-2; TRBD1 is a possible D gene (6 bases). Trimming took 10 bases from V and 4 from J, leaving 16 bases between them. CDR3 length: 13 residues. The germline gives CDR1 ENHRY, CDR2 SYGVKD. CDR3 sequence (DNA): TGTGCCACTCATCTTCAGGGGAGCTATGGCTACACCTTC. It encodes CATHLQGSYGYTF.

The chain links TRBV24-1 to TRBJ1-5; 8 bases are a match to TRBD1. The germline V gene encodes CDR1 KGHDR and CDR2 SFDVKD. The V and J ends lost 5 bases and 1 base, in that order; junction bases with no gene match: 3. The CDR3 is 15 amino acids. In nucleotides, the CDR3 is TGTGCCACCAGTGCCAACAGGGGGAGCAATCAGCCCCAGCATTTT. Translation: CATSANRGSNQPQHF.

J is TRBJ2-1 and V is TRBV2; weak D call: TRBD2 (6 bases). Germline V gene data show CDR1 as SNHLY and CDR2 as FYNNEI. The CDR3 consists of 14 residues. The germline V and J ends were trimmed by 4 bases and 6 bases, with 13 bases remaining between them. For the CDR3, the DNA is TGTGCCAGCAGTGGATGGGACTCGTCCAATGAGCAGTTCTTC. Translated, it gives CASSGWDSSNEQFF.

This chain joins TRBV7-2 and TRBJ1-2; D call uncertain. The CDR3 has 14 amino acids. Trimming shortened V by 1 base and J by 5 bases, and 11 bases separated the two germline ends. From germline, CDR1 is SGHTA and CDR2 FQGNSA. CDR3 in DNA: TGTGCCAGCAGCTTAGTCCCCAGAATGTATGGCTACACCTTC. Residues: CASSLVPRMYGYTF.

This chain uses TRBV3-1 (or the pseudogene TRBV3-2) with TRBJ1-6, with 7 bases that match TRBD1. This CDR3 spans 12 amino acids. J was trimmed by 14 bases and V by 6 bases; bases with no gene match: 7. Germline-derived CDR1 and CDR2 are LGHDT and YNNKEL (reference sequence). The CDR3 is CASRGFGTALHF. CDR3 nucleotides: TGTGCCAGCAGGGGTTTTGGGACAGCCCTCCACTTT.

Ten or more counts support this clone. The gene calls are TRBV19 and TRBJ1-5, with a weak D call TRBD1 (6 bases). Trimming shortened V by 3 bases and J by 6 bases, and 12 bases separated the two germline ends. CDR1 is LNHDA, CDR2 SQIVND, per germline (reference sequence). This CDR3 is 14 amino acids long. The DNA of the CDR3 is TGTGCCAGTAGTATGAACAGGGACGGTCAGCCCCAGCATTTT. Its protein is CASSMNRDGQPQHF.

A few counts support this clone. The gene calls are TRBV5-1 and TRBJ1-1; D might be TRBD1 (5 bases). This CDR3 contains 12 residues. The germline V and J ends were trimmed by 4 bases and 7 bases, with 11 bases remaining between them. CDR1 SGHRS and CDR2 YFSETQ come from the germline V gene. The CDR3 region is CASSPGGSEAFF. The CDR3 region has the DNA TGCGCCAGCAGCCCCGGGGGGAGTGAAGCTTTCTTT.

The chain has TRBV28 and TRBJ2-1; 7 bases agree with TRBD2. CDR1 is MDHEN and CDR2 is SYDVKM in the germline V gene. The CDR3 has 13 residues. Unmatched junction bases numbered 4, after V lost 5 bases and J lost 6 bases. The CDR3 loop reads CASSRTSFNEQFF. The CDR3 DNA sequence: TGTGCCAGCAGTCGGACTAGTTTCAATGAGCAGTTCTTC.

The chain recombines TRBV5-6 with TRBJ1-1; D is uncertain. V lost 3 bases and J 4 bases, leaving 7 bases between the germline ends. The CDR3 length is 12 residues. In germline, CDR1 is SGHDT, CDR2 YYEEEE. The DNA of the CDR3 is TGTGCCAGCAGCTGGACGAGCACTGAAGCTTTCTTT. Residues: CASSWTSTEAFF.

The chain joins TRBV3-1 (or the pseudogene TRBV3-2) to TRBJ1-1; D may be TRBD1 (5 bases). The V gene lost 4 bases and the J gene lost 1 base, with 7 bases spanning the gap. CDR1 is LGHDT and CDR2 is YNNKEL in the germline V gene (reference sequence). The CDR3 consists of 13 residues. The CDR3: CASSPGTNTEAFF. The CDR3 DNA sequence: TGTGCCAGCAGCCCCGGGACGAACACTGAAGCTTTCTTT.

The J gene is TRBJ1-3, the V gene TRBV10-3, with 9 bases that match TRBD1. Trimming removed 6 bases from V and 4 bases from J; junction bases left unmatched: 4. Germline V gives CDR1 ENHRY, CDR2 SYGVKD. This CDR3 contains 14 residues. CDR3 amino acids: CAISLGTGGNTIYF. DNA of the CDR3: TGTGCCATCAGCCTAGGGACAGGGGGAAACACCATATATTTT.

This chain links TRBV5-1 with TRBJ1-6; TRBD1 might be the D (5 bases). Trimming removed 4 bases at V and 9 bases at J, with 17 bases between. The CDR3 consists of 15 residues. CDR1 SGHRS and CDR2 YFSETQ come from the germline V gene. CDR3 sequence reads: CASSRAGDSLSPLHF. The CDR3 nucleotides read TGCGCCAGCAGCAGGGCGGGAGACAGCCTTTCACCCCTCCACTTT.

This chain links TRBV5-1 with TRBJ2-3; no reliable D call. The CDR3 loop spans 13 amino acids. V was shortened by 3 bases and J by 5 bases, with 10 bases between the two germline ends. From germline, CDR1 is SGHRS and CDR2 YFSETQ. CDR3 amino acids: CASSSQPGDTQYF. CDR3 nucleotide sequence: TGCGCCAGCAGCTCCCAACCGGGAGATACGCAGTATTTT.

The chain couples TRBV7-8 to TRBJ2-7; 9 bases line up with TRBD1. V lost 4 bases, J lost 3 bases, and 7 bases stayed unmatched. Germline V gene lookup returns CDR1 SGHVS and CDR2 FQNEAQ. The CDR3 covers 15 residues. As DNA, the CDR3 is TGTGCCAGCAGCTCGGGACAGGGAACGTACTACGAGCAGTACTTC. It specifies CASSSGQGTYYEQYF.